The rows below give T cell receptor beta chains drawn from one sample of a study of T cell clonotyping in hematopoietic cell transplantation. Using immunoSEQ multiplex PCR, the repertoire was profiled, and TCRdb retains in-frame clones only, with some absent. The data show 15,000 to 20,000 clones, approximately 83% seen once. Sequenced: peripheral blood mononuclear cells. The receptors originated from a woman between 40 and 55 years old in good health. Some clones in this sample may be carry-over from other donors' samples. The CDR3 runs from the conserved cysteine through the conserved F or W. Size is stated for part of the rows, as once, few or many counts, or as a class when the clone is expanded.

>TRBJ2-7|TRBV21-1|-|14
CASQLRGRDYEQYF
>TRBJ1-4|TRBV7-2|-|14
CASSLTGSNEKLFF
>TRBJ1-5|TRBV30|-|14
CAWSVAGGNQPQHF
>TRBJ2-7|TRBV7-9|-|15
CASSWTGGLGNEQYF
>TRBJ2-7|TRBV27|-|14
CASSLDRNSYEQYF
>TRBJ2-7|TRBV7-2|-|13
CASSRDRGYEQYF
>TRBJ2-1|TRBV6-5|-|15
CASSPTGHKYNEQFF
>TRBJ2-5|TRBV11-2|-|14
CASSPLAGGETQYF
>TRBJ2-7|TRBV25-1|-|15
CATQTGTGAGYEQYF
>TRBJ1-4|TRBV9|-|15
CASSPRQGTNEKLFF
>TRBJ2-2|TRBV4-3|-|20
CASSPDRIGLAETNTGELFF
>TRBJ2-2|TRBV19|-|14
CATTRQGGTGELFF
>TRBJ2-7|TRBV28|-|13
CASSFGQGPEQYF
>TRBJ2-1|TRBV4-3|-|15
CASSQRGGIDNEQFF
>TRBJ2-7|TRBV5-6|-|16
CASSFSGGGFSYEQYF
>TRBJ2-7|TRBV27|-|15
CASSSNQGIQGEQYF
>TRBJ2-5|TRBV9|-|15
CASSVSGRAWETQYF
>TRBJ2-7|TRBV5-6|-|15
CASSLGGQGNYEQYF
>TRBJ1-5|TRBV28|few|14
CASSFLEINQPQHF
>TRBJ2-7|TRBV5-6|-|14
CASSLGGDTYEQYF
>TRBJ2-7|TRBV7-2|-|16
CASSLGGASGAYEQYF
>TRBJ2-7|TRBV30|-|13
CACIHHRSYEQYF
>TRBJ2-1|TRBV5-1|-|14
CASRASASYNEQFF
>TRBJ1-2|TRBV5-5|-|13
CASSLNGNYGYTF
>TRBJ2-2|TRBV7-3|-|16
CASRTTGGERTGELFF
>TRBJ1-2|TRBV30|-|16
CAWSSPQRGQGYGYTF
>TRBJ2-3|TRBV13|-|11
CASSLSDTQYF
>TRBJ2-7|TRBV7-2|-|13
CASSLSGTYEQYF
>TRBJ1-3|TRBV5-8|once|14
CASSWSTSGNTIYF
>TRBJ1-3|TRBV7-2|-|14
CASSLAQGGNTIYF
>TRBJ2-2|TRBV5-1|-|16
CASSLTPGDVPGELFF
>TRBJ2-2|TRBV19|-|15
CASKGPGTGELKLFF
>TRBJ1-5|TRBV28|-|17
CASSSAVIRVKNQPQHF
>TRBJ2-3|TRBV4-2|-|12
CASSQVGDTQYF
>TRBJ2-1|TRBV5-1|once|17
CASSHHHGTSGRDEQFF
>TRBJ2-6|TRBV7-9|-|14
CASSFSSGANVLTF
>TRBJ1-4|TRBV9|-|15
CASSVEGRINEKLFF